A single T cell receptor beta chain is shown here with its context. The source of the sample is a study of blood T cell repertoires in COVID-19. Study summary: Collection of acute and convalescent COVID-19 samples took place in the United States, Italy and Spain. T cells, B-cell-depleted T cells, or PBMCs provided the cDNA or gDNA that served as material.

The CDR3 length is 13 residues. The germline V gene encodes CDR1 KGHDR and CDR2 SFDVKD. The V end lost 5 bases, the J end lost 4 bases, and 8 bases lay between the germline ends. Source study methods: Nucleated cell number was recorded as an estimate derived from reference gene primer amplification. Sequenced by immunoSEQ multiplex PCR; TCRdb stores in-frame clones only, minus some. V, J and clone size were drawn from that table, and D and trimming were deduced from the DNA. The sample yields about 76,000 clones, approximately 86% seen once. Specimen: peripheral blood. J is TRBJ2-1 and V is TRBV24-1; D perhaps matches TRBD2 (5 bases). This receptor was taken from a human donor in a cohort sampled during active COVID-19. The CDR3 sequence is CATSVGGYNEQFF. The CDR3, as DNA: TGTGCCACCAGTGTAGGAGGTTACAATGAGCAGTTCTTC.